These 20 T cell receptor beta chains were sequenced from one sample in a study of early T cells in non-severe SARS-CoV-2 infection. One entry per CDR3 protein results from TCRdb running MiXCR on the 5' RACE reads. There are approximately 64,000 distinct CDR3 sequences in the sample; around 18% occur only once, and roughly 10% lies in the top ten. Sample: whole blood, taken at baseline. The receptors originated from an adult who was a healthcare worker with PCR-confirmed SARS-CoV-2 infection or an uninfected control (not recorded which).

The CDR3: CASTPGQGVFGQFF. CDR3 bases: TGTGCCAGCACCCCGGGACAGGGGGTCTTTGGGCAGTTCTTC. The V and J genes are TRBV2 and TRBJ2-1; 11 nucleotides match TRBD1. Germline V gene lookup returns CDR1 SNHLY and CDR2 FYNNEI. With V trimmed by 7 bases and J by 12 bases, 11 bases remained unmatched. The CDR3 sequence is 14 residues long.

The chain uses TRBV7-6 and TRBJ2-7; 8 bases fit TRBD2. V dropped 3 bases and J dropped 6; count of bases not matched to a gene: 10. This CDR3 region has 15 residues. Germline V lookup: CDR1 SGHVS, CDR2 FNYEAQ. The CDR3 region is CASSFNGRANSEQYF. CDR3 coding DNA: TGTGCCAGCAGCTTTAACGGGAGGGCCAACTCCGAGCAGTACTTC.

Comment on this clonotype: Because it lacks the conserved phenylalanine or tryptophan at the end, this CDR3 is likely a read error. The chain recombines TRBV11-2 with TRBJ1-6; 10 bases are shared with TRBD1. The CDR3 is made up of 16 amino acids. Trimming took 5 bases from V and 9 from J; bases not matched to a gene: 10. CDR1 is SGHAT and CDR2 is FQNNGV in the germline V gene. CDR3 amino acids: CASSPRQGAEISPLHL. For the CDR3, the DNA is TGTGCCAGCAGCCCCAGACAGGGGGCTGAGATTTCACCCCTCCACTTA.

This clonotype appeared a few times. In DNA, the CDR3 is TGTGCCAGCAGATCACTCCCCGGGGGGGTCGGCACAGATACGCAGTATTTT. Its translation: CASRSLPGGVGTDTQYF. The rearrangement links TRBV2 to TRBJ2-3; 8 bases match TRBD2. The CDR3 is 17 amino acids. Germline V lookup: CDR1 SNHLY, CDR2 FYNNEI. The V gene end was trimmed by 6 bases and the J gene end by 1 base; junction bases not matched to a gene: 12.

This clonotype was seen repeatedly, ten times or more. The CDR3 nucleotides are TGTGCCATCAGTGAGTCTAGCGGGGACTACAATGAGCAGTTCTTC. Amino acid sequence: CAISESSGDYNEQFF. The V and J genes are TRBV10-3 and TRBJ2-1, with TRBD2 matching over 8 bases. Germline assignment: CDR1 ENHRY and CDR2 SYGVKD. The trim removed 0 bases at V and 3 bases at J, leaving 1 base unmatched. The CDR3 totals 15 residues.

Note on this clonotype: One end of the junction fails to match germline, which may point to a read error. The chain employs TRBV14 and TRBJ2-2; D is perhaps TRBD2 (5 bases). Germline V gene sequence: CDR1 SGHDN, CDR2 FVKESK. The CDR3 length is 13 residues. This chain's CDR3 is CASSHVWTGEPFF. The CDR3 DNA is TGTGCCAGCAGCCATGTCTGGACCGGGGAGCCGTTTTTT.

This rearrangement joins TRBV9 to TRBJ2-1, with 9 bases aligning to TRBD2. Per the germline V gene, CDR1 is SGDLS and CDR2 is YYNGEE. The CDR3 totals 14 residues. The trim removed 0 bases at V and 6 bases at J, leaving 1 base unmatched. The CDR3 nucleotides are TGTGCCAGCAGCGTAGCGGGACTAGCCAATGAGCAGTTCTTC. It encodes CASSVAGLANEQFF.

This clonotype was recorded a few times. The V call is TRBV10-1, the J call TRBJ2-5, with D perhaps TRBD1 or TRBD2 (6 bases each). Germline V gene sequence: CDR1 WNHNN, CDR2 SYGVQD (reference sequence). Trimming stripped 6 bases from V and 4 bases from J, with 15 bases between. The CDR3 is 14 amino acids. Written as DNA, the CDR3 is TGCGCCAGCAGCGAGGGGGGCAGATCAGAGACCCAGTACTTC. This translates into CASSEGGRSETQYF.

The chain carries TRBV28 and TRBJ1-1; 9 bases align to TRBD1. With V trimmed by 7 bases and J by 3 bases, 9 bases remained unmatched. Germline V gene lookup returns CDR1 MDHEN and CDR2 SYDVKM. The length of the CDR3 is 15 residues. Written as DNA, the CDR3 is TGTGCCAGCACCGTTGGCGGGACAGGGTACACTGAAGCTTTCTTT. It specifies CASTVGGTGYTEAFF.

The V gene is TRBV7-2, the J gene TRBJ2-2; perhaps TRBD2 as D (5 bases). Germline V CDR1 and CDR2: SGHTA, FQGNSA. Trimming stripped 5 bases from V and 4 bases from J, with 11 bases between. The CDR3 covers 14 residues. CDR3 nucleotides: TGTGCCAGCAGCGCGAGAGGGAGCACCGGGGAGCTGTTTTTT. Translating gives CASSARGSTGELFF.

The V gene is TRBV10-1, the J gene TRBJ2-3; 10 bases match TRBD2. Germline V gene lookup returns CDR1 WNHNN and CDR2 SYGVQD (reference sequence). The trim removed 4 bases at V and 4 bases at J, leaving 8 bases unmatched. The CDR3 loop spans 16 amino acids. For the CDR3, the DNA is TGCGCCAGCAGTGGCCGTTCGGGACTAGCGCCAGATACGCAGTATTTT. It encodes CASSGRSGLAPDTQYF.

The chain links TRBV13 to TRBJ2-7, with D tentatively TRBD1 (6 bases). V was shortened by 3 bases and J by 3 bases, with 15 bases between the two germline ends. This CDR3 region has 15 residues. The germline gives CDR1 PRHDT, CDR2 FYEKMQ (reference sequence). CDR3 region: CASSFAGVRSYEQYF. The CDR3 coding sequence is TGTGCCAGCAGCTTCGCAGGGGTCCGGAGCTACGAGCAGTACTTC. The whole variable domain, remainder taken from reference TRBV13 and TRBJ2-7, is AAGVIQSPRHLIKEKRETATLKCYPIPRHDTVYWYQQGPGQDPQFLISFYEKMQSDKGSIPDRFSAQQFSDYHSELNMSSLELGDSALYFCASSFAGVRSYEQYFGPGTRLTVT.

The V call is TRBV11-2, the J call TRBJ2-5; the match to TRBD2 covers 9 bases. The CDR3 length is 16 residues. With 2 bases clipped from V and 2 bases from J, the junction kept 6 bases outside the gene matches. Germline V gives CDR1 SGHAT, CDR2 FQNNGV. The CDR3 region is CASSLFAGGPQETQYF. The CDR3 DNA reads as TGTGCCAGCAGCTTATTTGCGGGAGGGCCTCAAGAGACCCAGTACTTC.

In its sample, this clonotype was seen many times. The genes are TRBV20-1 and TRBJ2-4; perhaps D is TRBD1 or TRBD2 (5 bases each). Per the germline V gene, CDR1 is DFQATT and CDR2 is SNEGSKA (reference sequence). The CDR3 covers 16 residues. V was cut by 0 bases and J by 4 bases, with 16 bases left in between. CDR3 sequence: CSAREWETVTKNIQYF. The CDR3 region has the DNA TGCAGTGCTAGAGAATGGGAGACAGTGACGAAAAACATTCAGTACTTC.

The V gene is TRBV7-2, the J gene TRBJ2-7; 10 nucleotides align to TRBD2. V trimming: 6 bases; J trimming: 3 bases; junction bases outside the gene matches: 5. Germline-derived CDR1 and CDR2 are SGHTA and FQGNSA. This CDR3 has 14 amino acids. CDR3: CASSSGGSFYEQYF. CDR3 bases: TGTGCCAGCAGTAGCGGGGGGTCGTTCTACGAGCAGTACTTC.

V gene TRBV20-1 combines with J gene TRBJ2-3; D is possibly TRBD2 (6 bases). Trimming took off 5 bases at V and 6 bases at J, with 21 bases between the two ends. This CDR3 comprises 15 residues. Per germline, CDR1 DFQATT and CDR2 SNEGSKA (reference sequence). DNA of the CDR3: TGCAGTGCTGCCCCGGGACTCCCACGTGACGATACGCAGTATTTT. Amino acids: CSAAPGLPRDDTQYF.

The chain uses TRBV4-3 and TRBJ2-3, with TRBD1 matching over 7 bases. V was clipped by 0 bases and J by 2 bases; unmatched bases: 11. The CDR3 loop spans 18 amino acids. Germline lookup yields CDR1 LGHNA and CDR2 YSLEER. The DNA of the CDR3 is TGCGCCAGCAGCCAAGATAGTGTGGGCCAGGGGGTCACAGATACGCAGTATTTT. Translation gives CASSQDSVGQGVTDTQYF.

The V call is TRBV6-2 or TRBV6-3, the J call TRBJ2-2; no clear D gene. CDR3 size: 19 residues. Germline V gene sequence: CDR1 MNHEY, CDR2 SVGEGT. Trimming cost V 0 bases and J 0 bases, with 17 bases left between them. The CDR3 sequence: CASSYSVDVGSANTGELFF. The CDR3 nucleotides are TGTGCCAGCAGTTACTCGGTTGACGTGGGCAGCGCGAACACCGGGGAGCTGTTTTTT.

The genes are TRBV9 and TRBJ2-2, with 11 bases that match TRBD2. This CDR3 has 17 residues. J gave up 0 bases and V 0 bases, and 1 base lay outside the gene matches. CDR1 is SGDLS and CDR2 is YYNGEE in the germline V gene. The CDR3 nucleotides read TGTGCCAGCAGCGTAGGGGGACTAGCGGCGAACACCGGGGAGCTGTTTTTT. Residues: CASSVGGLAANTGELFF.

The rearrangement joins TRBV3-1 to TRBJ1-1, with D maybe TRBD1 (6 bases). The CDR3 totals 15 residues. The germline V gene encodes CDR1 LGHDT and CDR2 YNNKEL (reference sequence). V gave up 1 base and J gave up 8 bases, with 17 bases separating them. The CDR3 region has the DNA TGTGCCAGCAGCCAAGCACGAGGGGGAATGGGAGAAGCTTTCTTT. This encodes CASSQARGGMGEAFF. The full variable domain, in which reference TRBV3-1 and TRBJ1-1 provide the parts outside the CDR3, is DTAVSQTPKYLVTQMGNDKSIKCEQNLGHDTMYWYKQDSKKFLKIMFSYNNKELIINETVPNRFSPKSPDKAHLNLHINSLELGDSAVYFCASSQARGGMGEAFFGQGTRLTVV.